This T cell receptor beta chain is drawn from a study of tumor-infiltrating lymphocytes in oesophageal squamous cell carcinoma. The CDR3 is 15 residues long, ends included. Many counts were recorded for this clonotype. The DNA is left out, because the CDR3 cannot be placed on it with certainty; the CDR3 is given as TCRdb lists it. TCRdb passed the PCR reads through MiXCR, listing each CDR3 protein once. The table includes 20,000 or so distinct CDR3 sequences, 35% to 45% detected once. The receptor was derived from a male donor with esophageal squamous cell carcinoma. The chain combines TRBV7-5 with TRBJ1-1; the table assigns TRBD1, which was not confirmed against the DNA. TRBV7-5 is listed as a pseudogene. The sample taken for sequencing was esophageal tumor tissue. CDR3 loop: CISVPEALTGAEAFF.